This is a list of T cell receptor beta chains from one sample in a study of early T cells in non-severe SARS-CoV-2 infection. In TCRdb, the 5' RACE reads were re-called with MiXCR into one record per CDR3 protein. The table shows about 39,000 distinct CDR3 sequences, with 4.5% to 7% occurring only once. Here the sequenced sample was whole blood, taken at baseline. The receptors were sampled from an adult who was a healthcare worker with PCR-confirmed SARS-CoV-2 infection or an uninfected control (not recorded which). Each CDR3 is given without its conserved first and last residue. A D gene is named only where the DNA matches it firmly.

D gene,V gene,CDR3 protein
TRBD2,TRBV20-1,SARAGENIQY
NA,TRBV7-9,ASSLVSNGYT
TRBD2,TRBV14,ASSQGPGLLTDTQY
NA,TRBV20-1,SARGPRERGTDTQY
NA,TRBV7-9,ASSAAGYLSHGYT
NA,TRBV6-5,ASSYVISGEYEQY
NA,TRBV29-1,SVVWQGGQETQY
TRBD1,TRBV2,ASTRRQGAGGSNQPQH
NA,TRBV24-1,ATSERGRGGILAPYNEQF
TRBD2,TRBV12-3/TRBV12-4,ASSFTAGVKGEQF
NA,TRBV30,AWSAPNTEAF
TRBD1,TRBV6-5,ASSYSVPGQGEKLF
TRBD2,TRBV5-5,ASSRRLAASSYNEQF
TRBD2,TRBV20-1,SPVAGGPGDTQY
NA,TRBV6-4,ASSALAVPYNEQF